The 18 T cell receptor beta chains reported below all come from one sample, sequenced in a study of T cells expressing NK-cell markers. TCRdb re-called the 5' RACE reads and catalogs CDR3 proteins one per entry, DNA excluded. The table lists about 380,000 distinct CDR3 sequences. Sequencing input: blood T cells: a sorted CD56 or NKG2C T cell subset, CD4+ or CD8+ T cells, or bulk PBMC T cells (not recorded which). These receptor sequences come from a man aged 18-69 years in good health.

Here the CDR3 reads CASRSGNFYGYTF. The chain couples TRBV6-1 to TRBJ1-2. The CDR3 runs to 13 residues. Germline loops: CDR1 MNHNS, CDR2 SASEGT.

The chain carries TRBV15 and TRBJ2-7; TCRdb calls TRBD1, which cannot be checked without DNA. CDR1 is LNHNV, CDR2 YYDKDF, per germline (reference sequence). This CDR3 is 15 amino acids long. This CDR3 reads CATSRLGQGSYEQYF. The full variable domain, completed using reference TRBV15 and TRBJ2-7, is DAMVIQNPRYQVTQFGKPVTLSCSQTLNHNVMYWYQQKSSQAPKLLFHYYDKDFNNEADTPDNFQSRRPNTSFCFLDIRSPGLGDTAMYLCATSRLGQGSYEQYFGPGTRLTVT.

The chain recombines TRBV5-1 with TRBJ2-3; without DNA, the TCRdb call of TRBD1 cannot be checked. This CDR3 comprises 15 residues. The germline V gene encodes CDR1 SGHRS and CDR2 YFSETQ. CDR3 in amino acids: CASSEPGHSTDTQYF.

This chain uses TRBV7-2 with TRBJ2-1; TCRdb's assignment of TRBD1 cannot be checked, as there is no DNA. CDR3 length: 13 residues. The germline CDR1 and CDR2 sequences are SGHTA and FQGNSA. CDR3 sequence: CASTRGGLNEQFF.

The CDR3 region is CASMGAQTEQYF. The chain joins TRBV6-6 to TRBJ2-7; TCRdb designates TRBD1, a call that cannot be tested without DNA. CDR3 length: 12 amino acids. Germline lookup yields CDR1 MNHNY and CDR2 SVGAGI (reference sequence).

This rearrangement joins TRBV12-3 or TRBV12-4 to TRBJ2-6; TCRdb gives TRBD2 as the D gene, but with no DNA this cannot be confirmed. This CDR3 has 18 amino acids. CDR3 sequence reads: CASSPTSGVSSGANVLTF.

CDR3 amino acids: CASSYRSGEETQYF. The chain couples TRBV5-5 to TRBJ2-5; TCRdb designates TRBD1, a call that cannot be tested without DNA. The CDR3 consists of 14 residues. CDR1 is SGHKS and CDR2 is YYEKEE in the germline V gene (reference sequence).

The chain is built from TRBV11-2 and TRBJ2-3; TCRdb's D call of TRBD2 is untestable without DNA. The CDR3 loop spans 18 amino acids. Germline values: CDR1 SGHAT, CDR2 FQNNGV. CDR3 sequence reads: CASSRRTSGNQRTDTQYF. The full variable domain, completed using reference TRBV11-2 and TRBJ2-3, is EAGVAQSPRYKIIEKRQSVAFWCNPISGHATLYWYQQILGQGPKLLIQFQNNGVVDDSQLPKDRFSAERLKGVDSTLKIQPAKLEDSAVYLCASSRRTSGNQRTDTQYFGPGTRLTVL.

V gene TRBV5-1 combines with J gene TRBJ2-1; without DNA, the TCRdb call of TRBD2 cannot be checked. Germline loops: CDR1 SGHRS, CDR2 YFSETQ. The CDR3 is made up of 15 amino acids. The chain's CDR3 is CAGPHQERSYNEQFF.

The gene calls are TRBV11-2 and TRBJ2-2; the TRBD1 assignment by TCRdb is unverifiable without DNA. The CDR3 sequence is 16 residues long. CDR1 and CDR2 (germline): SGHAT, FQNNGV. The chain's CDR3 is CASSLEFQGSTGELFF.

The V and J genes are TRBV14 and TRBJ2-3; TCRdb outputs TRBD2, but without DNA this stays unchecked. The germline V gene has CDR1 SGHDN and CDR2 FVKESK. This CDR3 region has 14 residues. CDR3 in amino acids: CASSQWVSPGTQYF.

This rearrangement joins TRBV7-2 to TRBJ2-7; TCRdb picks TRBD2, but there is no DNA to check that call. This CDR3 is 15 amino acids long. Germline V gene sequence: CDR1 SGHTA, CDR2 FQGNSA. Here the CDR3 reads CASSLVGGLNYEQYF.

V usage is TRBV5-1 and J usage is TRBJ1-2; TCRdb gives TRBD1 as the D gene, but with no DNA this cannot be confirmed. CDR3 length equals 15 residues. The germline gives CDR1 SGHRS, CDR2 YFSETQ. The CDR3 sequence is CASSRPTGGSDGYTF.

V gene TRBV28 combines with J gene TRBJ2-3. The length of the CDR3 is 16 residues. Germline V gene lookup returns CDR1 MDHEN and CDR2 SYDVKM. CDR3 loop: CASNDIGVGHTDTQYF.

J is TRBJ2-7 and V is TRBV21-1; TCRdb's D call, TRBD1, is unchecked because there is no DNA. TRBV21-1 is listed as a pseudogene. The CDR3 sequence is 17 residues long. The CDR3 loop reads CASSKKPQSPSSYEQYF.

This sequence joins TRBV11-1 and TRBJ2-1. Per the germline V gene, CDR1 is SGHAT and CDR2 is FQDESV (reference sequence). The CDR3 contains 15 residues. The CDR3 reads CASSLETSSYNEQFF.

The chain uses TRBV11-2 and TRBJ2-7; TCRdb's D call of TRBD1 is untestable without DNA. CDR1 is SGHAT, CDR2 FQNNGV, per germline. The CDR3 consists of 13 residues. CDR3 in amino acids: CASSLNPQYEQYF.

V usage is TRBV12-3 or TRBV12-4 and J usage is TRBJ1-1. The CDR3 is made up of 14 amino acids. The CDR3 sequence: CASSYGRGDTEAFF.